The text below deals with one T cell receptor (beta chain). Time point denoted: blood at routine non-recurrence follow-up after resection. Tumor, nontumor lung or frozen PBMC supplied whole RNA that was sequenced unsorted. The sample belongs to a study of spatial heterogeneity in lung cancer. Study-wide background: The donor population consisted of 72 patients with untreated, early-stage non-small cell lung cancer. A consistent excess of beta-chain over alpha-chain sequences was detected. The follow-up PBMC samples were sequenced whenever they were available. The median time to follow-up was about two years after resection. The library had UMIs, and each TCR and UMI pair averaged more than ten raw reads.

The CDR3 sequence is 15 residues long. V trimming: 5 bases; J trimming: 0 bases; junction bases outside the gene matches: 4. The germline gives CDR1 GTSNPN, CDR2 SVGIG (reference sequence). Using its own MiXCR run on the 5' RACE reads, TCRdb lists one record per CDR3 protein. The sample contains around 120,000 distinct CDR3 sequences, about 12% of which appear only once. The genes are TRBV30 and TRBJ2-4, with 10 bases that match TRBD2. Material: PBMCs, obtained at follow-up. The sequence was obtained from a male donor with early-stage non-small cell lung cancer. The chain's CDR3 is CAWGGLAVAKNIQYF. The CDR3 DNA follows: TGTGCCTGGGGTGGACTAGCGGTAGCCAAAAACATTCAGTACTTC.